Shown below are 17 T cell receptor beta chains from a single sample sequenced in a study of early T cells in non-severe SARS-CoV-2 infection. TCRdb redid the calling of the 5' RACE reads with MiXCR, one entry per CDR3 protein. The data hold about 58,000 distinct CDR3 sequences, with around an eighth observed a single time. What was sequenced was whole blood. The receptors originated from an adult who was a healthcare worker with PCR-confirmed SARS-CoV-2 infection or an uninfected control (not recorded which).

This clonotype has at least ten counts. V is TRBV5-1 and J is TRBJ2-5, with 7 bases aligning to TRBD1. The CDR3 totals 14 residues. The V gene end was trimmed by 3 bases and the J gene end by 2 bases; junction bases not matched to a gene: 4. The V gene's germline CDR1 is SGHRS and CDR2 YFSETQ. DNA of the CDR3: TGCGCCAGCAGCTCGGGGACAGTTCAAGAGACCCAGTACTTC. This translates into CASSSGTVQETQYF.

Ten or more counts support this clonotype. The chain joins TRBV12-3 or TRBV12-4 to TRBJ1-4; D gene ambiguous. V was clipped by 6 bases and J by 5 bases, with 16 bases between them. The CDR3 is 15 amino acids. CDR3 coding DNA: TGTGCCAGCAGAGGACCTCCCATACGGAATGAAAAACTGTTTTTT. It encodes CASRGPPIRNEKLFF.

This clonotype occurred a few times. This chain uses TRBV7-9 with TRBJ2-3, with no clear D. This CDR3 has 12 residues. Germline V lookup: CDR1 SEHNR, CDR2 FQNEAQ (reference sequence). V shed 11 bases and J shed 5 bases, with 14 bases lying between them. The CDR3 sequence: CALKSERDTQYF. DNA for the CDR3: TGTGCCCTGAAGAGTGAGAGAGATACGCAGTATTTT. The full variable domain, rest sourced from reference TRBV7-9 and TRBJ2-3, is DTGVSQNPRHKITKRGQNVTFRCDPISEHNRLYWYRQTLGQGPEFLTYFQNEAQLEKSRLLSDRFSAERPKGSFSTLEIQRTEQGDSAMYLCALKSERDTQYFGPGTRLTVL.

In this sample, this clonotype turned up a few times. V usage is TRBV7-3 and J usage is TRBJ2-2, with D uncertain. V lost 6 bases to trimming and J lost 6 bases, with 14 bases between them. This CDR3 comprises 14 residues. Germline CDR1 reads SGHTA; CDR2 reads FQGTGA. CDR3 amino acids: CASRPDPTSGELFF. The CDR3 coding sequence is TGTGCCAGCAGGCCAGACCCTACATCCGGGGAGCTGTTTTTT. The variable domain in full, completed from reference TRBV7-3 and TRBJ2-2, reads GAGVSQTPSNKVTEKGKYVELRCDPISGHTALYWYRQSLGQGPEFLIYFQGTGAADDSGLPNDRFFAVRPEGSVSTLKIQRTERGDSAVYLCASRPDPTSGELFFGEGSRLTVL.

This clonotype has more than one count but fewer than ten. The V gene is TRBV15, the J gene TRBJ2-3; D is unclear. Trimming removed 0 bases from V and 1 base from J, with 11 bases in between. The CDR3 covers 16 residues. Per germline, CDR1 LNHNV and CDR2 YYDKDF (reference sequence). CDR3 nucleotide sequence: TGTGCCACCAGCAGAGATATAAGGGTGGGCACAGATACGCAGTATTTT. This codes for CATSRDIRVGTDTQYF.

This clonotype showed up many times. The chain has TRBV5-1 and TRBJ1-1; D is unclear. The V gene lost 0 bases and the J gene lost 2 bases, with 8 bases spanning the gap. CDR1 is SGHRS, CDR2 YFSETQ, per germline. This CDR3 has 14 amino acids. CDR3 sequence (DNA): TGCGCCAGCAGCTTGGGGGGAATTAACACTGAAGCTTTCTTT. Its protein is CASSLGGINTEAFF. Full variable domain (remainder filled in from reference TRBV5-1 and TRBJ1-1): KAGVTQTPRYLIKTRGQQVTLSCSPISGHRSVSWYQQTPGQGLQFLFEYFSETQRNKGNFPGRFSGRQFSNSRSEMNVSTLELGDSALYLCASSLGGINTEAFFGQGTRLTVV.

The rearrangement links TRBV6-6 to TRBJ2-7; 7 positions agree with TRBD2. The CDR3 runs 14 residues. Trimming removed 6 bases from V and 1 base from J; junction bases left unmatched: 6. CDR1 and CDR2 from the germline V gene are MNHNY and SVGAGI (reference sequence). The CDR3: CASSWGLPSYEQYF. The DNA of the CDR3 is TGTGCCAGCAGCTGGGGACTACCATCCTACGAGCAGTACTTC.

The sample holds a few counts of this clonotype. The gene calls are TRBV7-3 and TRBJ2-2; 14 bases line up with TRBD2. There are 17 residues in the CDR3. V shed 6 bases, J shed 7 bases, and the junction held 10 bases outside the gene matches. In germline, CDR1 is SGHTA, CDR2 FQGTGA. CDR3 coding DNA: TGTGCCAGCAGTTACAAGACTAGCGGGAGGGCTGACGGGGAGCTGTTTTTT. The encoded protein is CASSYKTSGRADGELFF. Full variable domain (outside the CDR3, taken from reference TRBV7-3 and TRBJ2-2): GAGVSQTPSNKVTEKGKYVELRCDPISGHTALYWYRQSLGQGPEFLIYFQGTGAADDSGLPNDRFFAVRPEGSVSTLKIQRTERGDSAVYLCASSYKTSGRADGELFFGEGSRLTVL.

This clonotype was found many times. The CDR3 DNA reads as TGCAGCGTTGTAACTCCAGCAGAGACCCAGTACTTC. Amino acids: CSVVTPAETQYF. V is TRBV29-1 and J is TRBJ2-5; no clear D gene. Germline V CDR1 and CDR2: SQVTM, ANQGSEA. The CDR3 extends over 12 amino acids. The V and J ends lost 4 bases and 4 bases respectively, with 10 bases between them.

This clonotype occurred many times. J is TRBJ1-1 and V is TRBV30; a weak D match, TRBD1 (6 bases). V was trimmed by 0 bases and J by 3 bases, leaving 11 bases between them. Germline assignment: CDR1 GTSNPN and CDR2 SVGIG (reference sequence). This CDR3 has 14 residues. CDR3 region: CAWSVLGADTEAFF. The CDR3 DNA follows: TGTGCCTGGAGTGTATTGGGGGCCGACACTGAAGCTTTCTTT. The full variable domain, rest sourced from reference TRBV30 and TRBJ1-1, is SQTIHQWPATLVQPVGSPLSLECTVEGTSNPNLYWYRQAAGRGLQLLFYSVGIGQISSEVPQNLSASRPQDRQFILSSKKLLLSDSGFYLCAWSVLGADTEAFFGQGTRLTVV.

This clonotype was picked up many times. The chain uses TRBV3-1 and TRBJ1-1, with D tentatively TRBD1 (5 bases). The germline gives CDR1 LGHDT, CDR2 YNNKEL (reference sequence). V was clipped by 2 bases and J by 11 bases, with 12 bases between them. The CDR3 totals 12 residues. For the CDR3, the DNA is TGTGCCAGCAGCCAATTCCGGGGCTCGGCTTTCTTT. This encodes CASSQFRGSAFF. Looking up the rest from reference TRBV3-1 and TRBJ1-1 gives the full variable domain: DTAVSQTPKYLVTQMGNDKSIKCEQNLGHDTMYWYKQDSKKFLKIMFSYNNKELIINETVPNRFSPKSPDKAHLNLHINSLELGDSAVYFCASSQFRGSAFFGQGTRLTVV.

This clonotype has a count of ten or more. V is TRBV10-3 and J is TRBJ2-7, with TRBD2 as a possible D gene (5 bases). With 6 bases removed from V and 1 base from J, the gap between germline ends came to 13 bases. The CDR3 has 14 residues. CDR1 and CDR2 from the germline V gene are ENHRY and SYGVKD. The CDR3 here is CAIRATGSSYEQYF. CDR3 DNA sequence: TGTGCCATCAGGGCGACGGGGAGTTCCTACGAGCAGTACTTC.

This clonotype was recorded at least ten times. This sequence joins TRBV7-3 and TRBJ1-3; no firm D call. Germline values: CDR1 SGHTA, CDR2 FQGTGA. The CDR3 is 14 residues long. V lost 5 bases to trimming and J lost 0 bases, with 8 bases between them. The CDR3 nucleotides read TGTGCCAGCAGCCGGGCCTCCTCTGGAAACACCATATATTTT. It codes for CASSRASSGNTIYF.

The chain links TRBV2 to TRBJ1-4; 7 bases fit TRBD1. Germline-derived CDR1 and CDR2 are SNHLY and FYNNEI. V was pared by 7 bases and J by 6 bases, with 5 bases of the junction left unmatched. The CDR3 is 13 residues long. The CDR3 region is CASTQGTDEKLFF. The CDR3 bases are TGTGCCAGCACACAGGGGACGGATGAAAAACTGTTTTTT.

This chain connects TRBV7-6 to TRBJ2-3, with 7 bases that match TRBD2. Germline lookup yields CDR1 SGHVS and CDR2 FNYEAQ. The CDR3 totals 20 residues. With V trimmed by 2 bases and J by 0 bases, 17 bases remained unmatched. CDR3 in amino acids: CASSLPSGVLRESSTDTQYF. The CDR3, as DNA: TGTGCCAGCAGCTTACCAAGTGGAGTGCTGCGGGAGAGTAGCACAGATACGCAGTATTTT.

This clonotype was recorded at least ten times. In DNA, the CDR3 is TGTGCCAGCAGTGAACGGGAGAATTTGAACACTGAAGCTTTCTTT. Translation gives CASSERENLNTEAFF. V is TRBV2 and J is TRBJ1-1, with D hard to call. Trimming removed 2 bases from V and 0 bases from J, with 10 bases in between. Per germline, CDR1 SNHLY and CDR2 FYNNEI. The CDR3 length is 15 residues.

In its sample, this clonotype was seen many times. The chain carries TRBV5-6 and TRBJ2-1; D gene unclear. The germline V gene encodes CDR1 SGHDT and CDR2 YYEEEE. Trimming removed 4 bases at V and 7 bases at J, with 15 bases between. This CDR3 region has 14 residues. CDR3 sequence reads: CASSPRNPRNEQFF. DNA of the CDR3: TGTGCCAGCAGCCCCAGAAACCCGCGAAATGAGCAGTTCTTC.